This T cell receptor (beta chain) was recovered during a study of spatial heterogeneity in lung cancer. Findings of the study overall: Tumoral mutation counts were tracked by counts of expanded intratumoral alpha and beta TCRs.

Carried by each TCR cDNA molecule was a unique molecular identifier. MiXCR was run by TCRdb on the 5' RACE reads, yielding one entry per CDR3 protein. Of around 10,000 distinct CDR3 sequences listed, 6% to 6.5% are singletons. As for time point: sample taken at primary tumor resection. Whole RNA was taken from tumor, nontumor lung or frozen PBMC; it was then sequenced unsorted. This clonotype was seen at least ten times. Its antigen is not identified. The sequencing here drew on lung tumor tissue, taken at surgery. This receptor was obtained from a female donor with early-stage non-small cell lung cancer.

The CDR3 region is CASSFQHNTEAFF. The CDR3 coding sequence is TGTGCCAGCAGCTTCCAGCATAACACTGAAGCTTTCTTT. This chain connects TRBV5-6 to TRBJ1-1; D unresolved. This CDR3 has 13 amino acids. The V gene's germline CDR1 is SGHDT and CDR2 YYEEEE. Trimming pared 2 bases from V and 2 bases from J, leaving 7 bases between.